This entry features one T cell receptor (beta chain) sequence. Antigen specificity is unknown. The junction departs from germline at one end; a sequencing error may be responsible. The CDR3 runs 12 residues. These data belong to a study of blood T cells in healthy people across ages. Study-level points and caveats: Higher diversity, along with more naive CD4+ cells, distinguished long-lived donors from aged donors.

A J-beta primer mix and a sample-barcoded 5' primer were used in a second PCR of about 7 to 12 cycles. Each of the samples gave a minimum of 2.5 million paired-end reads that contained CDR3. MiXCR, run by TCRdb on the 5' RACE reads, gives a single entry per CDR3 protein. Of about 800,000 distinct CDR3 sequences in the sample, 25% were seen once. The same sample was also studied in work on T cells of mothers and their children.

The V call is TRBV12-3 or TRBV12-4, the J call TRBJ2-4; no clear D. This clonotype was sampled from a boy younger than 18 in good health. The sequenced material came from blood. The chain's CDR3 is CACSQDGNIQYF. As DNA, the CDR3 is TGTGCCTGCAGTCAGGACGGAAACATTCAGTACTTC.